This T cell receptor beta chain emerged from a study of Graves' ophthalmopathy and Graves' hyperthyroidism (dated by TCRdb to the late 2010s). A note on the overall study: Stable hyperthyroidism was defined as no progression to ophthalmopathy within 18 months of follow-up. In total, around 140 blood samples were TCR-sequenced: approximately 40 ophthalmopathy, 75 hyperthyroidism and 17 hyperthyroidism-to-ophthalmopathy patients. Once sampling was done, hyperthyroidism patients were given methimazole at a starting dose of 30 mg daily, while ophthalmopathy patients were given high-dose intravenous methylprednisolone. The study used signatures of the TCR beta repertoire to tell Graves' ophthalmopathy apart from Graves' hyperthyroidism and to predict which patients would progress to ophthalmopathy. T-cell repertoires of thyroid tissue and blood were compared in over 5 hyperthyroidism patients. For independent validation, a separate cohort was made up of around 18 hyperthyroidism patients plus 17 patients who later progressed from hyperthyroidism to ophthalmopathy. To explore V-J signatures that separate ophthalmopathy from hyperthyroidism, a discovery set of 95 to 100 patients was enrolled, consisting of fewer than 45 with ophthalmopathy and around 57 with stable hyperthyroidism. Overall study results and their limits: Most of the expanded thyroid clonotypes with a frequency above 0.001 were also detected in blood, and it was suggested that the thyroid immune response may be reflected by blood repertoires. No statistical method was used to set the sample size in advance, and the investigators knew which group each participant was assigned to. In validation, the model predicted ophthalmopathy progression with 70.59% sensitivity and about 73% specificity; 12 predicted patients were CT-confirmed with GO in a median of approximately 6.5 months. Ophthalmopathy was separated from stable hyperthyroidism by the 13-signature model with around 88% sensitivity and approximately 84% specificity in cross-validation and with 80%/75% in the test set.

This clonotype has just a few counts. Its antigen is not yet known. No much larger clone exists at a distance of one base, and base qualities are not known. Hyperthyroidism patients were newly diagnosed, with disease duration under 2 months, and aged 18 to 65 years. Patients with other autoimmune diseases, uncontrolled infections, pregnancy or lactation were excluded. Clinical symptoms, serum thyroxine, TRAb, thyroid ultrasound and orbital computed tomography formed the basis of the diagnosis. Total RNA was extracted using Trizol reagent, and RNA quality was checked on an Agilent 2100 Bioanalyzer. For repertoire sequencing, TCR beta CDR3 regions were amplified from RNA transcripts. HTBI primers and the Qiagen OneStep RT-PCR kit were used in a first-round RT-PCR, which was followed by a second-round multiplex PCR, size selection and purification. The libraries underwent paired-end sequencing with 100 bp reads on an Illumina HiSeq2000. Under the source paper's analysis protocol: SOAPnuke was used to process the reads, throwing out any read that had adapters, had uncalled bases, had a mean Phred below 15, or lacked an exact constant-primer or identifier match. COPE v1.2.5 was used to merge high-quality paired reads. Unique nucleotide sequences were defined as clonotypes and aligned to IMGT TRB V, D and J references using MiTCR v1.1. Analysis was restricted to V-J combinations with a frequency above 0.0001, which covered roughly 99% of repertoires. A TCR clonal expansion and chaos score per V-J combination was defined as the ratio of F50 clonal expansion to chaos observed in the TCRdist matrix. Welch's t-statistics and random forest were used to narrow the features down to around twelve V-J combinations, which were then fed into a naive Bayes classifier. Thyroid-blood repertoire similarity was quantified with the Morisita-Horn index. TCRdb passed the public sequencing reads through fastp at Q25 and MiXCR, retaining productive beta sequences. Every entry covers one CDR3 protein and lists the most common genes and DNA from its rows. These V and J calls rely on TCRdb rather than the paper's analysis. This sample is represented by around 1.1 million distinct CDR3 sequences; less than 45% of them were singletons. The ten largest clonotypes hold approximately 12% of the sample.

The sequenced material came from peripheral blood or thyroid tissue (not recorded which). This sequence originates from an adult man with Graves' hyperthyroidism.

CDR3 loop: CASSLDPPQNTEAFF. The base sequence is TGCGCCAGCAGCTTGGACCCTCCTCAGAACACTGAAGCTTTCTTT. The chain couples TRBV5-1 to TRBJ1-1; the D gene assignment is ambiguous. Trimming removed 0 bases from V and 1 base from J, leaving 10 bases between the germline ends. CDR1 and CDR2, looked up from the germline V gene, are SGHRS and YFSETQ. The cysteine opens and the phenylalanine closes a CDR3 of 15 amino acids. The read is trimmed to its CDR3 DNA, 45 bases read in frame from base 1.